These 26 T cell receptor beta chains came from one sample sequenced in a study of T-cell reconstitution after alpha-beta-depleted transplantation in children. The library targeted TCRbeta and was prepared with unique molecular identifiers. One entry per CDR3 protein results from TCRdb running MiXCR on the PCR reads. Of around 800,000 distinct CDR3 sequences in the sample, around 15% were seen once. Here the sequenced sample was PBMCs, mostly from graft donor cells, taken 360 days after TCRalphabeta/CD19-depleted stem cell transplant. All receptors derive from a male patient aged 10-17 years who had a stem cell transplant for acute lymphoblastic leukemia, so the T cells may come from the graft donor.

This clonotype was detected a few times. The chain uses TRBV29-1 and TRBJ1-5; no clear D gene. This CDR3 contains 10 residues. The germline V gene has CDR1 SQVTM and CDR2 ANQGSEA. V was trimmed by 4 bases and J by 5 bases, leaving 3 bases between them. The CDR3 sequence: CSVADQPQHF. The CDR3 nucleotides are TGCAGCGTTGCAGATCAGCCCCAGCATTTT.

V and J are TRBV24-1 and TRBJ1-1, with D perhaps matching TRBD1 (6 bases). Germline CDR1 KGHDR, CDR2 SFDVKD. V gave up 2 bases and J gave up 8 bases, with 8 bases separating them. This CDR3 comprises 12 residues. The CDR3 DNA follows: TGTGCCACCAGTGATTACACAGGGGAAGCTTTCTTT. This encodes CATSDYTGEAFF.

The V call is TRBV12-5, the J call TRBJ2-2; no reliable D call. The CDR3 runs to 12 residues. Germline V gene data show CDR1 as LGHNT and CDR2 as FRNRAP. V was trimmed by 3 bases and J by 7 bases, leaving 6 bases between them. CDR3: CASGLEIGELFF. CDR3 DNA: TGTGCTAGTGGTTTAGAGATCGGGGAGCTGTTTTTT. The full variable domain, rest sourced from reference TRBV12-5 and TRBJ2-2, is DARVTQTPRHKVTEMGQEVTMRCQPILGHNTVFWYRQTMMQGLELLAYFRNRAPLDDSGMPKDRFSAEMPDATLATLKIQPSEPRDSAVYFCASGLEIGELFFGEGSRLTVL.

This clonotype turned up a few times. V is TRBV11-2 and J is TRBJ1-3, with unresolved D. The CDR3 is 17 residues long. The ends were cut back, 2 bases at V and 0 bases at J, with 14 bases in the middle. Germline values: CDR1 SGHAT, CDR2 FQNNGV. CDR3 region: CASSLLGSLNSGNTIYF. DNA for the CDR3: TGTGCCAGCAGCTTATTAGGCAGCCTCAACTCTGGAAACACCATATATTTT.

This clonotype was picked up a small number of times. V usage is TRBV29-1 and J usage is TRBJ2-2, with D possibly matching TRBD1 (5 bases). V lost 0 bases, J lost 0 bases, and 8 bases lay in between. The CDR3 loop spans 15 amino acids. CDR1 and CDR2 (germline): SQVTM, ANQGSEA. CDR3 coding DNA: TGCAGCGTTGAAGACGGCAGGGCGAACACCGGGGAGCTGTTTTTT. It codes for CSVEDGRANTGELFF.

The chain combines TRBV29-1 with TRBJ2-6; TRBD2 might be the D (6 bases). Germline assignment: CDR1 SQVTM and CDR2 ANQGSEA. The CDR3 runs to 16 residues. V was pared by 5 bases and J by 4 bases, with 18 bases between. This chain's CDR3 is CSVPSEGRTGANVLTF. The CDR3, as DNA: TGCAGCGTTCCCTCCGAGGGGAGGACGGGGGCCAACGTCCTGACTTTC.

This clonotype showed up just a few times. The J gene is TRBJ2-1, the V gene TRBV5-1; no clear D. V was trimmed by 3 bases and J by 6 bases, leaving 7 bases between them. Per germline, CDR1 SGHRS and CDR2 YFSETQ. This CDR3 spans 12 amino acids. The CDR3: CASSWESNEQFF. CDR3 sequence (DNA): TGCGCCAGCAGCTGGGAATCCAATGAGCAGTTCTTC.

The table lists this clonotype with many counts. J is TRBJ2-1 and V is TRBV7-7, with 15 bases lining up with TRBD2. The CDR3 sequence is 15 residues long. Germline V gene data show CDR1 as SSHAT and CDR2 as FNYEAQ (reference sequence). The trim removed 5 bases at V and 8 bases at J, leaving 4 bases unmatched. The CDR3 sequence: CASSMGLAGGYEQFF. CDR3 nucleotides: TGTGCCAGCAGCATGGGACTAGCGGGAGGATATGAGCAGTTCTTC.

The chain joins TRBV27 to TRBJ2-7; 11 nucleotides line up with TRBD2. Looked up from germline, CDR1 is MNHEY and CDR2 is SMNVEV (reference sequence). This CDR3 has 17 residues. Trimming cost V 4 bases and J 3 bases; bases outside gene matches: 11. The CDR3 protein is CASSSASGRIVFYEQYF. In DNA form, the CDR3 reads TGTGCCAGCAGTTCGGCTAGCGGGAGGATTGTTTTCTACGAGCAGTACTTC.

The J gene is TRBJ2-7, the V gene TRBV27; no firm D call. V was cut by 4 bases and J by 3 bases, with 13 bases left in between. Germline-derived CDR1 and CDR2 are MNHEY and SMNVEV (reference sequence). The CDR3 spans 14 residues. The CDR3 sequence is CASSYTRLNYEQYF. CDR3 nucleotide sequence: TGTGCCAGCAGTTACACCCGATTGAACTACGAGCAGTACTTC.

This chain connects TRBV10-3 to TRBJ2-5; 9 positions agree with TRBD1. The CDR3 totals 15 residues. V lost 5 bases and J lost 2; bases outside the gene matches: 6. CDR1 and CDR2 (germline): ENHRY, SYGVKD. The CDR3 coding sequence is TGTGCCATCAGTACCCTCGGACAGGGGCAAGAGACCCAGTACTTC. Translated: CAISTLGQGQETQYF.

This chain uses TRBV12-3 or TRBV12-4 with TRBJ1-1; 7 positions agree with TRBD1. The CDR3 loop spans 17 amino acids. Losses at the gene ends were 1 base for V and 4 bases for J; bases not matched to a gene: 12. The CDR3 nucleotides are TGTGCCAGCAGTTTAGATCCTGGGTCGGGACAGTCCACTGAAGCTTTCTTT. It encodes CASSLDPGSGQSTEAFF.

A few counts support this clonotype. This rearrangement joins TRBV11-2 to TRBJ2-7; TRBD1 aligns across 9 bases. V dropped 5 bases and J dropped 4; count of bases not matched to a gene: 9. The germline gives CDR1 SGHAT, CDR2 FQNNGV. This CDR3 is built from 15 residues. The CDR3 sequence is CASSPTTGGAYEQYF. CDR3 bases: TGTGCCAGCAGCCCCACTACAGGGGGCGCTTACGAGCAGTACTTC.

The chain couples TRBV4-1 to TRBJ2-3, with D unresolved. This CDR3 is 14 amino acids long. Germline V gene data show CDR1 as MGHRA and CDR2 as YSYEKL. V was cut by 1 base and J by 2 bases, with 7 bases left in between. The CDR3 loop reads CASSQVYSTDTQYF. The DNA of the CDR3 is TGCGCCAGCAGCCAAGTATACTCCACAGATACGCAGTATTTT.

In this sample, this clonotype turned up a few times. V is TRBV4-1 and J is TRBJ1-5; 9 nucleotides align to TRBD1. V dropped 2 bases and J dropped 5; count of bases not matched to a gene: 4. The CDR3 is 15 residues long. Germline V gene data show CDR1 as MGHRA and CDR2 as YSYEKL. The CDR3, as DNA: TGCGCCAGCAGCCAACCGGGACAGGGCCATCAGCCCCAGCATTTT. It is translated as CASSQPGQGHQPQHF.

The chain recombines TRBV10-3 with TRBJ2-1; possible D gene TRBD1, 6 bases. The CDR3 has 15 amino acids. V lost 10 bases and J 8 bases, leaving 24 bases between the germline ends. CDR1 is ENHRY and CDR2 is SYGVKD in the germline V gene. The CDR3 protein is CATDPGTGKEDEQFF. The CDR3 DNA reads TGTGCCACCGATCCGGGAACAGGGAAAGAAGATGAGCAGTTCTTC.

This clonotype was counted a few times. This chain links TRBV3-1 with TRBJ2-3; weak D call: TRBD2 (6 bases). Per the germline V gene, CDR1 is LGHDT and CDR2 is YNNKEL (reference sequence). V lost 3 bases, J lost 3 bases, and 13 bases lay in between. The CDR3 totals 15 residues. CDR3 coding DNA: TGTGCCAGCAGCCAGTATCTTGGGAGGACAGATACGCAGTATTTT. It translates to CASSQYLGRTDTQYF.

A few counts support this clonotype. The chain has TRBV29-1 and TRBJ2-1; TRBD1 might be the D (6 bases). The CDR3 is made up of 13 amino acids. V lost 3 bases and J lost 4, with 10 bases in between. Germline-derived CDR1 and CDR2 are SQVTM and ANQGSEA. The CDR3 sequence is CSVEADRYNEQFF. The CDR3 DNA reads TGCAGCGTTGAGGCTGACAGGTACAATGAGCAGTTCTTC.

The genes are TRBV7-8 and TRBJ2-5, with D maybe TRBD2 (6 bases). CDR3 length equals 16 residues. V lost 6 bases and J 5 bases, leaving 22 bases between the germline ends. CDR1 and CDR2 (germline): SGHVS, FQNEAQ. Here the CDR3 reads CASRIVWRAAGETQYF. The CDR3 nucleotides read TGTGCCAGCAGGATCGTATGGAGAGCGGCGGGGGAGACCCAGTACTTC. Complete variable domain (other parts from reference TRBV7-8 and TRBJ2-5): GAGVSQSPRYKVAKRGQDVALRCDPISGHVSLFWYQQALGQGPEFLTYFQNEAQLDKSGLPSDRFFAERPEGSVSTLKIQRTQQEDSAVYLCASRIVWRAAGETQYFGPGTRLLVL.

The gene calls are TRBV18 and TRBJ2-1, with D hard to call. V lost 3 bases to trimming and J lost 7 bases, with 10 bases between them. Germline CDR1 is KGHSH and CDR2 is LQKENI. This CDR3 is built from 13 residues. The CDR3 here is CASSPTYGNEQFF. CDR3 DNA: TGTGCCAGCTCACCGACTTACGGGAATGAGCAGTTCTTC. Full variable domain (outside the CDR3, taken from reference TRBV18 and TRBJ2-1): NAGVMQNPRHLVRRRGQEARLRCSPMKGHSHVYWYRQLPEEGLKFMVYLQKENIIDESGMPKERFSAEFPKEGPSILRIQQVVRGDSAAYFCASSPTYGNEQFFGPGTRLTVL.

This clonotype was picked up a small number of times. The J gene is TRBJ1-5, the V gene TRBV2, with D perhaps matching TRBD1 (5 bases). V was cut by 4 bases and J by 0 bases, with 10 bases left in between. CDR1 is SNHLY and CDR2 is FYNNEI in the germline V gene. The length of the CDR3 is 15 residues. In DNA, the CDR3 is TGTGCCAGCAGTGGGGACTCTCATAGCAATCAGCCCCAGCATTTT. This codes for CASSGDSHSNQPQHF.

CDR3 sequence (DNA): TGTGCCAGCATGATTAGCGGGGCGAACACCGGGGAGCTGTTTTTT. Its translation: CASMISGANTGELFF. The gene calls are TRBV7-9 and TRBJ2-2, with 8 positions matching TRBD2. The germline V gene has CDR1 SEHNR and CDR2 FQNEAQ (reference sequence). The CDR3 extends over 15 amino acids. After removal of 7 bases from V and 0 bases from J, the junction contained 4 bases not matched to a gene.

The chain is built from TRBV7-8 and TRBJ2-7; no definite D call. This CDR3 spans 14 amino acids. Germline loops: CDR1 SGHVS, CDR2 FQNEAQ. Trimming shortened V by 6 bases and J by 1 base, and 13 bases separated the two germline ends. CDR3 region: CASRGTLLSYEQYF. In DNA, the CDR3 is TGTGCCAGCAGGGGAACATTGCTGTCCTACGAGCAGTACTTC. Combining the CDR3 with reference TRBV7-8 and TRBJ2-7 gives the whole variable domain GAGVSQSPRYKVAKRGQDVALRCDPISGHVSLFWYQQALGQGPEFLTYFQNEAQLDKSGLPSDRFFAERPEGSVSTLKIQRTQQEDSAVYLCASRGTLLSYEQYFGPGTRLTVT.

This clonotype has just a few counts. This chain links TRBV4-2 with TRBJ2-7; 8 positions agree with TRBD1. Germline CDR1 LGHNA, CDR2 YNFKEQ. Unmatched junction bases numbered 9, after V lost 0 bases and J lost 2 bases. The CDR3 has 17 residues. CDR3 protein: CASSQDNGQGYTYEQYF. The CDR3 DNA is TGTGCCAGCAGCCAAGATAATGGACAGGGTTACACCTACGAGCAGTACTTC.

This clonotype has just a few counts. V gene TRBV21-1 combines with J gene TRBJ2-7; the D call in the table, TRBD2, was not verified against the DNA. TRBV21-1 is termed a pseudogene. The CDR3 runs to 14 residues. CDR3 coding DNA: TGTGCCAGCAGCAAAGGGGGACCAGACTACGAGCAGTACTTC. Translation: CASSKGGPDYEQYF.

CDR3 coding DNA: TGCAGCGTAGCCTACAGGGCAAACACTGAAGCTTTCTTT. This sequence encodes CSVAYRANTEAFF. The J gene is TRBJ1-1, the V gene TRBV29-1, with D perhaps matching TRBD1 (6 bases). The CDR3 consists of 13 residues. V lost 6 bases and J lost 2, with 13 bases in between. Germline V lookup: CDR1 SQVTM, CDR2 ANQGSEA.